Listed below are T cell receptor beta chains from one sample, sequenced in a study of naive and memory T cell subsets. TCRdb fed the UMI-ligation and nested PCR reads into MiXCR, producing one record per CDR3 protein. The table includes some 110,000 distinct CDR3 sequences, roughly 15% detected once. The sequencing sample was made of naive CD8+ T cells from blood. The receptors here all came from a human donor in good health. The CDR3 runs from the conserved cysteine through the conserved F or W. The D gene is left open where the match is weak. The size field is filled for only some rows; it gives once, few, many or a size class.

v_gene	abundance	d_gene	j_gene	len	CDR3aa	CDR3nt
TRBV2	.	.	TRBJ1-4	15	CASRSRTVTNEKLFF	TGTGCCAGCAGGAGCAGGACAGTTACTAATGAAAAACTGTTTTTT
TRBV7-9	.	TRBD1	TRBJ2-3	16	CASSLPGQGNADTQYF	TGTGCCAGCAGCTTACCAGGACAGGGTAACGCAGATACGCAGTATTTT
TRBV15	once	.	TRBJ1-1	14	CATSKGVGNTEAFF	TGTGCCACCAGCAAAGGGGTGGGGAACACTGAAGCTTTCTTT
TRBV4-3	.	.	TRBJ1-5	14	CASSQDRRYQPQHF	TGCGCCAGCAGCCAAGATCGGAGGTATCAGCCCCAGCATTTT
TRBV27	few	TRBD1	TRBJ1-6	13	CASTGQTNSPLHF	TGTGCCAGTACGGGACAGACCAATTCACCCCTCCACTTT
TRBV29-1	.	.	TRBJ2-3	15	CSVVGRRESGDTQYF	TGCAGCGTTGTGGGTAGGCGGGAATCTGGAGATACGCAGTATTTT
TRBV5-5	few	.	TRBJ1-5	15	CASSFGRSSNQPQHF	TGTGCCAGCAGCTTCGGACGGTCGAGCAATCAGCCCCAGCATTTT
TRBV5-1	.	.	TRBJ2-7	13	CASSLHPSYEQYF	TGCGCCAGCAGCTTGCACCCCTCCTACGAGCAGTACTTC
TRBV7-9	.	.	TRBJ1-5	12	CASSRPVGPQHF	TGTGCCAGCAGCCGCCCCGTGGGGCCCCAGCATTTT
TRBV11-1	.	.	TRBJ2-3	16	CASSSDWRADTDTQYF	TGTGCCAGCAGCTCAGACTGGAGGGCCGACACAGATACGCAGTATTTT
TRBV25-1	few	.	TRBJ2-3	16	CASRGFRDPSTDTQYF	TGTGCCAGCAGGGGGTTCCGGGACCCAAGCACAGATACGCAGTATTTT
TRBV6-1	.	.	TRBJ2-3	16	CASSELRQPSTDTQYF	TGTGCCAGCAGTGAACTCCGGCAACCTAGCACAGATACGCAGTATTTT
TRBV19	.	.	TRBJ2-1	18	CASFNRDSGRGIENEQFF	TGTGCCAGCTTCAACCGGGACAGTGGACGGGGGATTGAGAATGAGCAGTTCTTC
TRBV4-3	many	.	TRBJ1-1	14	CASSPQVWGTEAFF	TGCGCCAGCAGCCCACAGGTATGGGGCACTGAAGCTTTCTTT
TRBV19	few	.	TRBJ1-5	14	CASTHSGGNQPQHF	TGTGCCAGTACCCACTCGGGGGGGAATCAGCCCCAGCATTTT
TRBV3-1	.	TRBD2	TRBJ2-1	15	CASSQGTTYSDEQFF	TGTGCCAGCAGCCAGGGGACTACATATTCCGATGAGCAGTTCTTC
TRBV5-5	.	.	TRBJ1-2	13	CASSLEGAYGYTF	TGTGCCAGCAGCTTGGAAGGAGCCTATGGCTACACCTTC
TRBV27	many	TRBD1	TRBJ2-7	14	CASSSGTGDYEQYF	TGTGCCAGCAGTTCCGGGACAGGGGACTACGAGCAGTACTTC
TRBV19	many	.	TRBJ2-1	14	CASSIVAGPNEQFF	TGTGCCAGTAGTATAGTGGCAGGGCCCAATGAGCAGTTCTTC
TRBV29-1	.	.	TRBJ1-1	11	CSGGGNTEAFF	TGCAGCGGGGGGGGGAACACTGAAGCTTTCTTT
TRBV3-1	once	.	TRBJ2-1	13	CASSQDRGDEQFF	TGTGCCAGCAGCCAAGATAGAGGGGATGAGCAGTTCTTC
TRBV2	few	TRBD1	TRBJ2-3	15	CASSERQGGLGTQYF	TGTGCCAGCAGTGAACGACAGGGGGGTCTTGGTACGCAGTATTTT
TRBV4-3	few	TRBD2	TRBJ2-1	14	CASSQVGGDNEQFF	TGCGCCAGCAGCCAAGTCGGGGGGGACAATGAGCAGTTCTTC